This T cell receptor (beta chain) was captured by sequencing in a study of T cells expressing NK-cell markers. Background on the study: The authors derived TCR beta repertoires from sorted CD3+CD56+NKG2C+, CD3+CD56+NKG2C- and CD3+CD56-NKG2C+ T cells. Seven sequenced donors out of eight were HCMV-seropositive, one seronegative.

The germline V gene has CDR1 LGHDT and CDR2 YNNKEL (reference sequence). The CDR3 totals 15 residues. Notes on this clonotype: What it binds is not known.

Notes on the study in general: Researchers report these clonotypes also headed the CD3+CD56-NKG2C+ fraction in a few donors.

TCRdb reprocessed the 5' RACE reads and reports one entry per CDR3 protein, with no DNA. The sample table sets out a few hundred thousand distinct CDR3 sequences. Sequenced input: blood T cells: a sorted CD56 or NKG2C T cell subset, CD4+ or CD8+ T cells, or bulk PBMC T cells (not recorded which). The chain uses TRBV3-1 and TRBJ2-3. This clonotype originated in a man between 18 and 69 years old in good health. The CDR3 reads CASSHRRTITDTQYF.